These 30 T cell receptor beta chains were all obtained from the same sample, sequenced in a study of response to subunit inactivated influenza vaccine. TCRdb itself ran the RT-PCR reads through MiXCR, one entry per CDR3 protein. The table lists over 400,000 distinct CDR3 sequences, 13% of them singletons. Sequenced here: PBMCs from blood, sampled 40 to 50 days after vaccination. The source of these receptors is a man aged 50 to 60 who received an inactivated influenza vaccine.

The genes are TRBV2 and TRBJ2-7; unclear D gene. This CDR3 has 13 residues. The V gene lost 5 bases and the J gene lost 8 bases, with 16 bases spanning the gap. The germline CDR1 and CDR2 sequences are SNHLY and FYNNEI. DNA for the CDR3: TGTGCCAGCAGTTTCCGGACCGACTCCCAGCAGTACTTC. Translated: CASSFRTDSQQYF.

This sequence joins TRBV2 and TRBJ1-6; TRBD1 might be the D (5 bases). V lost 4 bases and J lost 7, with 11 bases in between. The CDR3 is 14 amino acids. The germline V gene has CDR1 SNHLY and CDR2 FYNNEI. The CDR3 protein is CASSVGLTNSPLHF. The CDR3 coding sequence is TGTGCCAGCAGTGTGGGACTGACAAATTCACCCCTCCACTTT.

The chain carries TRBV19 and TRBJ2-2; 9 bases are shared with TRBD1. Trimming took 3 bases from V and 7 from J; bases not matched to a gene: 6. Germline V gene sequence: CDR1 LNHDA, CDR2 SQIVND (reference sequence). This CDR3 is built from 15 residues. CDR3 protein: CASSIGTGRSGELFF. The DNA of the CDR3 is TGTGCCAGTAGTATCGGGACAGGGAGGAGCGGGGAGCTGTTTTTT.

This clonotype occurred a few times. The chain joins TRBV7-8 to TRBJ1-5, with 9 positions matching TRBD1. Per the germline V gene, CDR1 is SGHVS and CDR2 is FQNEAQ. The CDR3 extends over 16 amino acids. The junction had 5 bases not matched to a gene; V was cut back by 5 bases and J by 0 bases. CDR3 DNA: TGTGCCAGCAGCCACCCGGGACAGGGTAGCAATCAGCCCCAGCATTTT. Encoded protein: CASSHPGQGSNQPQHF.

In the case of this clonotype: A much larger clone sits a single nucleotide away, making a read error possible. The V gene is TRBV12-3 or TRBV12-4, the J gene TRBJ1-5; 7 positions match TRBD1. The CDR3 is made up of 15 amino acids. The CDR3 DNA is TGTGTCAGCAGCCCCTCCCCACAGGGGAGCCAGCCCCAGCATTTT. As protein: CVSSPSPQGSQPQHF.

The sample holds a few counts of this clonotype. The V call is TRBV20-1, the J call TRBJ1-1; the D is unclear. The V gene lost 6 bases and the J gene lost 4 bases, with 15 bases spanning the gap. This CDR3 region has 13 residues. CDR1 is DFQATT, CDR2 SNEGSKA, per germline (reference sequence). CDR3 amino acids: CSAYGARGTEAFF. CDR3 in DNA: TGCAGTGCCTACGGCGCAAGAGGCACTGAAGCTTTCTTT.

The chain uses TRBV24-1 and TRBJ2-5, with D possibly TRBD1 on 5 matching bases. This CDR3 region has 13 residues. V dropped 5 bases and J dropped 5 bases, with 11 bases sitting between them. Germline-derived CDR1 and CDR2 are KGHDR and SFDVKD. The CDR3 DNA reads as TGTGCCACCAGTGCCCAGGGTAGGGAGACCCAGTACTTC. Translated: CATSAQGRETQYF.

This clonotype was observed a few times. The V gene is TRBV12-3 or TRBV12-4, the J gene TRBJ1-5; 9 bases align to TRBD1. The CDR3 has 15 residues. With V trimmed by 6 bases and J by 2 bases, 5 bases remained unmatched. In DNA, the CDR3 is TGTGCCAGCAGGGGGACAGGGAGCGGCAATCAGCCCCAGCATTTT. It encodes CASRGTGSGNQPQHF.

Ten or more counts support this clonotype. The CDR3 reads CASSLALDSTDTQYF. DNA for the CDR3: TGTGCCAGCAGTTTAGCGCTCGATAGCACAGATACGCAGTATTTT. The chain joins TRBV28 to TRBJ2-3; D is uncertain. Per germline, CDR1 MDHEN and CDR2 SYDVKM. CDR3 length equals 15 residues. Trimming shortened V by 2 bases and J by 0 bases, and 9 bases separated the two germline ends.

V is TRBV28 and J is TRBJ2-7; 7 bases match TRBD2. The CDR3 runs to 17 residues. With 4 bases clipped from V and 3 bases from J, the junction kept 15 bases outside the gene matches. Germline CDR1 is MDHEN and CDR2 is SYDVKM. The DNA of the CDR3 is TGTGCCAGCAGTTCCCTATTGACAGCGGGAAATCGCTACGAGCAGTACTTC. Its translation: CASSSLLTAGNRYEQYF.

This clonotype was seen ten or more times. For the CDR3, the DNA is TGTGCCAGTAGCCGGGGACTAGCGGGGGATAACACCGGGGAGCTGTTTTTT. Protein sequence: CASSRGLAGDNTGELFF. The chain couples TRBV19 to TRBJ2-2; 14 bases map to TRBD2. The length of the CDR3 is 17 residues. Looked up from germline, CDR1 is LNHDA and CDR2 is SQIVND (reference sequence). V was clipped by 6 bases and J by 2 bases; unmatched bases: 5.

The chain is built from TRBV20-1 and TRBJ2-5; TRBD2 agrees at 9 bases. The J segment lost 1 base and the V segment lost 4 bases, leaving 4 bases of the junction unmatched. Germline V gene lookup returns CDR1 DFQATT and CDR2 SNEGSKA (reference sequence). The CDR3 runs 14 residues. The CDR3 DNA follows: TGCAGTGCTAAGCGGGGGGCGCGCCAAGAGACCCAGTACTTC. It codes for CSAKRGARQETQYF.

The sample holds many counts of this clonotype. The DNA of the CDR3 is TGTGCCAGCAGTTTATCGAGAAACACCGGGGAGCTGTTTTTT. This gives the protein CASSLSRNTGELFF. The rearrangement joins TRBV12-3 or TRBV12-4 to TRBJ2-2; D ambiguous. Trimming shortened V by 2 bases and J by 2 bases, and 6 bases separated the two germline ends. CDR3 length: 14 residues.

This clonotype occurred many times. The V and J genes are TRBV4-3 and TRBJ2-7; 10 nucleotides agree with TRBD1. CDR3 length equals 16 residues. Germline trimming cut 0 bases from V and 2 bases from J; bases unmatched to any gene: 4. In germline, CDR1 is LGHNA, CDR2 YSLEER. CDR3 loop: CASSQDPGQGAYEQYF. The CDR3 DNA reads TGCGCCAGCAGCCAAGACCCCGGACAGGGGGCCTACGAGCAGTACTTC.

This clonotype has a handful of counts. V is TRBV7-2 and J is TRBJ2-5; no definite D call. The CDR3 is made up of 15 amino acids. V was cut by 5 bases and J by 5 bases, with 18 bases left in between. CDR1 and CDR2 from the germline V gene are SGHTA and FQGNSA. The CDR3: CASSEFRTSWETQYF. For the CDR3, the DNA is TGTGCCAGCAGCGAATTCAGGACCTCATGGGAGACCCAGTACTTC.

The chain has TRBV4-1 and TRBJ2-7, with 10 bases identical to TRBD1. J gave up 0 bases and V 6 bases, and 5 bases lay outside the gene matches. Germline loops: CDR1 MGHRA, CDR2 YSYEKL. CDR3 size: 15 residues. This CDR3 reads CASSIRQGASYEQYF. The CDR3 DNA sequence: TGCGCCAGCAGTATCAGACAGGGGGCCTCCTACGAGCAGTACTTC.

The chain uses TRBV5-4 and TRBJ2-7; possible D gene TRBD2, 6 bases. Trimming removed 4 bases from V and 4 bases from J, with 21 bases in between. The CDR3 sequence is 16 residues long. CDR1 and CDR2 from the germline V gene are SGHNT and YYREEE (reference sequence). The CDR3 sequence: CASSHLGTRGIYEQYF. CDR3 DNA: TGTGCCAGCAGCCACCTTGGGACTCGCGGGATTTACGAGCAGTACTTC.

This clonotype has ten or more counts. One junction end disagrees with the germline gene, perhaps due to a read error. V is TRBV12-3 or TRBV12-4 and J is TRBJ2-7; D may be TRBD2 (5 bases). This CDR3 spans 13 amino acids. The CDR3, as DNA: TGTGCCAGCAGCTTAGGAGGTTCCTACGAGCAGTACTTC. It yields the protein CASSLGGSYEQYF.

The V gene is TRBV28, the J gene TRBJ2-7; 9 bases align to TRBD1. Per germline, CDR1 MDHEN and CDR2 SYDVKM. With 5 bases clipped from V and 3 bases from J, the junction kept 8 bases outside the gene matches. The CDR3 spans 15 residues. DNA for the CDR3: TGTGCCAGCAGTCACAGTCCGGGACAGGGCTACGAGCAGTACTTC. This sequence encodes CASSHSPGQGYEQYF. Full variable domain (outside the CDR3, taken from reference TRBV28 and TRBJ2-7): DVKVTQSSRYLVKRTGEKVFLECVQDMDHENMFWYRQDPGLGLRLIYFSYDVKMKEKGDIPEGYSVSREKKERFSLILESASTNQTSMYLCASSHSPGQGYEQYFGPGTRLTVT.

The rearrangement joins TRBV3-1 to TRBJ2-1; D may correspond to TRBD1 or TRBD2 (5 bases each). V shed 3 bases and J shed 2 bases, with 11 bases lying between them. The CDR3 totals 15 residues. Per the germline V gene, CDR1 is LGHDT and CDR2 is YNNKEL (reference sequence). This chain's CDR3 is CASSQTGAAYNEQFF. The CDR3 bases are TGTGCCAGCAGCCAGACCGGGGCGGCCTACAATGAGCAGTTCTTC.

This clonotype showed up just a few times. The rearrangement links TRBV12-3 or TRBV12-4 to TRBJ2-7, with 9 bases that match TRBD1. This CDR3 comprises 16 residues. Unmatched junction bases numbered 9, after V lost 5 bases and J lost 1 base. The CDR3 DNA reads as TGTGCCAGCAGTCGTACAGGGGGCTGGATGTCCTACGAGCAGTACTTC. Residues: CASSRTGGWMSYEQYF.

V usage is TRBV7-2 and J usage is TRBJ1-6; no definite D call. The germline gives CDR1 SGHTA, CDR2 FQGNSA. V lost 5 bases, J lost 0 bases, and 5 bases lay in between. This CDR3 spans 14 amino acids. CDR3 amino acids: CASSRDSYNSPLHF. DNA of the CDR3: TGTGCCAGCAGCCGGGACTCCTATAATTCACCCCTCCACTTT. The complete variable domain, with remaining parts taken from reference TRBV7-2 and TRBJ1-6, reads GAGVSQSPSNKVTEKGKDVELRCDPISGHTALYWYRQSLGQGLEFLIYFQGNSAPDKSGLPSDRFSAERTGGSVSTLTIQRTQQEDSAVYLCASSRDSYNSPLHFGNGTRLTVT.

This clonotype was found a few times. The chain recombines TRBV9 with TRBJ2-3; D is unresolved. Germline V gives CDR1 SGDLS, CDR2 YYNGEE. The CDR3 sequence is 15 residues long. The V end was cut by 5 bases, the J end by 1 base, with 14 bases between. The CDR3 coding sequence is TGTGCCAGCAGTGCCGACTGGTACCGCACAGATACGCAGTATTTT. Its protein is CASSADWYRTDTQYF.

This clonotype was counted between two and nine times. The gene calls are TRBV6-6 and TRBJ2-3, with D tentatively TRBD2 (7 bases). The germline V and J ends were trimmed by 6 bases and 1 base, with 29 bases remaining between them. Per germline, CDR1 MNHNY and CDR2 SVGAGI (reference sequence). CDR3 length: 20 amino acids. The DNA for the CDR3 is TGTGCCAGCAGACCCAGGGGAAACATTATGGCGGGGGAACGCACAGATACGCAGTATTTT. The encoded protein is CASRPRGNIMAGERTDTQYF.

The table lists this clonotype with a few counts. This chain connects TRBV4-3 to TRBJ2-3; 8 nucleotides agree with TRBD1. This CDR3 is 16 amino acids long. Germline CDR1 LGHNA, CDR2 YSLEER. V shed 2 bases, J shed 4 bases, and the junction held 8 bases outside the gene matches. As DNA, the CDR3 is TGCGCCAGCAGCCAAAGTGGGACAGGCGTCGCAGATACGCAGTATTTT. Residues: CASSQSGTGVADTQYF.

The chain combines TRBV2 with TRBJ2-7; D is uncertain. This CDR3 contains 13 residues. V was clipped by 8 bases and J by 2 bases, with 13 bases between them. Germline V gives CDR1 SNHLY, CDR2 FYNNEI. The CDR3 bases are TGTGCCAGCGGCGAGGTTTTCACCTACGAGCAGTACTTC. Encoded protein: CASGEVFTYEQYF.

The chain couples TRBV5-1 to TRBJ2-3, with 9 bases lining up with TRBD1. The CDR3 is 15 amino acids. Per the germline V gene, CDR1 is SGHRS and CDR2 is YFSETQ. V shed 4 bases and J 0 bases; nucleotides not matched to a gene: 3. The CDR3 sequence is CASSRQGDSTDTQYF. The DNA of the CDR3 is TGCGCCAGCAGCCGACAGGGGGATAGCACAGATACGCAGTATTTT.

The chain carries TRBV2 and TRBJ1-5; D unresolved. Germline V lookup: CDR1 SNHLY, CDR2 FYNNEI. The ends were cut back, 4 bases at V and 0 bases at J, with 10 bases in the middle. CDR3 length: 15 residues. As DNA, the CDR3 is TGTGCCAGCAGTGGTGGCTACACTAGCAATCAGCCCCAGCATTTT. Its protein is CASSGGYTSNQPQHF.

This clonotype was seen a single time. The J gene is TRBJ1-2, the V gene TRBV7-2, with D possibly TRBD1 on 5 matching bases. V was pared by 0 bases and J by 8 bases, with 13 bases between. The CDR3 has 14 residues. Germline CDR1 reads SGHTA; CDR2 reads FQGNSA. The CDR3 loop is CASSLALREGGYTF. CDR3 nucleotides: TGTGCCAGCAGCTTAGCCCTCCGGGAGGGGGGCTACACCTTC.

The chain couples TRBV20-1 to TRBJ2-7, with 9 bases aligning to TRBD2. This CDR3 region has 14 residues. V lost 6 bases to trimming and J lost 5 bases; unmatched junction nucleotides: 11. The germline V gene has CDR1 DFQATT and CDR2 SNEGSKA (reference sequence). CDR3 sequence reads: CSAQHSGRYHEQYF. The CDR3 DNA follows: TGCAGTGCCCAGCACAGCGGGAGGTACCACGAGCAGTACTTC.